Sequencing of this TCR beta chain was carried out in a study of neurological immune-mediated disorders. Germline V gene data show CDR1 as SGHVS and CDR2 as FNYEAQ. The CDR3 runs to 16 residues. J lost 1 base, V lost 3 bases, and 5 bases had no gene match. Unsorted libraries were generated from 2 million PBMCs. These cells had been stored in RNAlater at -80 C. The cDNA was synthesized by 5'RACE incorporating 10-nucleotide random UMIs. MiXCR was run by TCRdb on the 5' RACE reads, yielding one entry per CDR3 protein. The sample holds about 41,000 distinct CDR3 sequences, roughly 12% seen once. Whole-study results and caveats: None of the CDR3 amino acid sequences of expanded clones recurred across subjects, suggesting private repertoires in all groups.

In its sample, this clonotype was seen many times. The antigen remains unidentified. The gene calls are TRBV7-6 and TRBJ2-1, with 8 bases lining up with TRBD1. What was sequenced was PBMCs. The TCR was taken from a female donor in good health. As DNA, the CDR3 is TGTGCCAGCAGCTTCGCAGGGGGCGTTTCCTACAATGAGCAGTTCTTC. Its translation is CASSFAGGVSYNEQFF.